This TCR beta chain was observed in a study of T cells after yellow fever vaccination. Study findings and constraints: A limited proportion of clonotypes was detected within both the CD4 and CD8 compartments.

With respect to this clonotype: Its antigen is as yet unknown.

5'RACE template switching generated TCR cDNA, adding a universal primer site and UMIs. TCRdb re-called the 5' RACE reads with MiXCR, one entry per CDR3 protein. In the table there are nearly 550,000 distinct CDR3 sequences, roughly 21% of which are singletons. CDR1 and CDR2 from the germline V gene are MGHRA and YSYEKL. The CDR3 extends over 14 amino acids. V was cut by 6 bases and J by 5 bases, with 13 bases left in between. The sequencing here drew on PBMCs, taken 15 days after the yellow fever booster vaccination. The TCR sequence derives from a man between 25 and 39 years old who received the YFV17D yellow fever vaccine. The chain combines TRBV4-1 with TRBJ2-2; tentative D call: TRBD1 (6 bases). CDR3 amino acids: CASSPIRGTGELFF. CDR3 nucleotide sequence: TGCGCCAGCAGTCCCATTAGGGGGACCGGGGAGCTGTTTTTT.